This is a list of T cell receptor beta chains from one sample in a study of PD-L1 blockade in urothelial cancer. This table comes from immunoSEQ multiplex PCR, and its TCRdb copy is limited to in-frame clones, with some not included. Of 25,000 to 30,000 clones in the sample, more than 70% were seen once. This specimen consisted of PBMCs, obtained around atezolizumab (anti-PD-L1) treatment. These receptors all stem from a man aged 50 or older with urothelial cancer. Each CDR3 is given with its conserved first and last residue. Fields, in order: clone size, V gene, D gene, J gene, CDR3 protein, CDR3 DNA. The D gene is left open where the match is weak. Where a row states a size, it is once, few, many or the class of an expanded clone; other rows omit it.

clone size: .; V gene: TRBV23-1; D gene: TRBD2; J gene: TRBJ2-1; CDR3 protein: CASSRDLSGRPPSYNEQFF; CDR3 DNA: TGCGCCAGCAGTCGAGACCTTAGCGGGAGGCCTCCTTCCTACAATGAGCAGTTCTTC
clone size: .; V gene: TRBV14; D gene: .; J gene: TRBJ2-1; CDR3 protein: CASSQVRRVDNEQFF; CDR3 DNA: TGTGCCAGCAGCCAAGTGAGGAGGGTGGACAATGAGCAGTTCTTC
clone size: .; V gene: TRBV6-6; D gene: TRBD1; J gene: TRBJ2-2; CDR3 protein: CASRSGTGDNTGELFF; CDR3 DNA: TGTGCCAGCAGGAGCGGGACAGGGGATAACACCGGGGAGCTGTTTTTT
clone size: once; V gene: TRBV28; D gene: TRBD2; J gene: TRBJ2-7; CDR3 protein: CASSPGTSEFYEQYF; CDR3 DNA: TGTGCCAGCAGCCCCGGGACTAGCGAGTTCTACGAGCAGTACTTC
clone size: once; V gene: TRBV21-1; D gene: .; J gene: TRBJ2-3; CDR3 protein: CASSKDPYTQYF; CDR3 DNA: TGTGCCAGCAGCAAAGATCCCTATACGCAGTATTTT
clone size: .; V gene: TRBV7-6; D gene: TRBD2; J gene: TRBJ2-2; CDR3 protein: CASSFGGDTGELFF; CDR3 DNA: TGTGCCAGCAGCTTCGGGGGGGACACCGGGGAGCTGTTTTTT
clone size: few; V gene: TRBV2; D gene: .; J gene: TRBJ2-7; CDR3 protein: CASRGQSHEQYF; CDR3 DNA: TGTGCCAGCAGGGGACAAAGCCACGAGCAGTACTTC
clone size: .; V gene: TRBV14; D gene: TRBD2; J gene: TRBJ2-2; CDR3 protein: CASSQDRVAGPNTGELFF; CDR3 DNA: TGTGCCAGCAGCCAAGATCGGGTAGCGGGACCGAACACCGGGGAGCTGTTTTTT
clone size: few; V gene: TRBV19; D gene: .; J gene: TRBJ1-2; CDR3 protein: CASSITQGGYGYTF; CDR3 DNA: TGTGCCAGTAGTATTACCCAGGGTGGCTATGGCTACACCTTC
clone size: .; V gene: TRBV4-2; D gene: TRBD1; J gene: TRBJ2-5; CDR3 protein: CASSRSANPGQKETQYF; CDR3 DNA: TGTGCCAGCAGCCGATCCGCTAACCCGGGACAGAAAGAGACCCAGTACTTC
clone size: .; V gene: TRBV10-3; D gene: TRBD1; J gene: TRBJ2-3; CDR3 protein: CAISGRSGGPSTDTQYF; CDR3 DNA: TGTGCCATCAGTGGCCGATCAGGGGGCCCTAGCACAGATACGCAGTATTTT
clone size: .; V gene: TRBV28; D gene: TRBD1; J gene: TRBJ2-7; CDR3 protein: CASRRTGGGTEQYF; CDR3 DNA: TGTGCCAGCAGAAGGACAGGGGGCGGAACCGAGCAGTACTTC
clone size: .; V gene: TRBV15; D gene: .; J gene: TRBJ2-1; CDR3 protein: CATSRDSVNNEQFF; CDR3 DNA: TGTGCCACCAGCAGAGATTCAGTTAACAATGAGCAGTTCTTC
clone size: .; V gene: TRBV2; D gene: .; J gene: TRBJ1-3; CDR3 protein: CASRLNGHTIYF; CDR3 DNA: TGTGCCAGCAGGCTTAATGGGCACACCATATATTTT
clone size: .; V gene: TRBV9; D gene: .; J gene: TRBJ2-7; CDR3 protein: CASSLGLGGYEQYF; CDR3 DNA: TGTGCCAGCAGCCTTGGACTAGGGGGCTACGAGCAGTACTTC
clone size: .; V gene: TRBV30; D gene: TRBD2; J gene: TRBJ2-7; CDR3 protein: CAWSFFWSSGTEQYF; CDR3 DNA: TGTGCCTGGAGTTTTTTTTGGTCTAGCGGGACCGAGCAGTACTTC
clone size: .; V gene: TRBV6-5; D gene: TRBD2; J gene: TRBJ2-1; CDR3 protein: CASSAGTSLNEQFF; CDR3 DNA: TGTGCCAGCAGTGCCGGGACTAGCCTCAATGAGCAGTTCTTC
clone size: .; V gene: TRBV2; D gene: .; J gene: TRBJ2-7; CDR3 protein: CASSEAWASSYEQYF; CDR3 DNA: TGTGCCAGCAGTGAAGCCTGGGCCAGTTCTTACGAGCAGTACTTC
clone size: .; V gene: TRBV18; D gene: TRBD2; J gene: TRBJ2-4; CDR3 protein: CASSPGTSGGTKNIQYF; CDR3 DNA: TGTGCCAGCTCACCCGGGACTAGCGGGGGGACCAAAAACATTCAGTACTTC
clone size: .; V gene: TRBV4-3; D gene: TRBD2; J gene: TRBJ2-5; CDR3 protein: CASSQDLAGGRGETQYF; CDR3 DNA: TGCGCCAGCAGCCAAGACCTAGCGGGAGGAAGAGGGGAGACCCAGTACTTC
clone size: .; V gene: TRBV6-5; D gene: .; J gene: TRBJ1-2; CDR3 protein: CASSYKGFGYTF; CDR3 DNA: TGTGCCAGCAGTTATAAGGGGTTCGGCTACACCTTC
clone size: .; V gene: TRBV11-2; D gene: TRBD2; J gene: TRBJ2-1; CDR3 protein: CASSLVQRGYNEQFF; CDR3 DNA: TGTGCCAGCAGCTTAGTCCAGCGGGGCTACAATGAGCAGTTCTTC
clone size: .; V gene: TRBV6-6; D gene: TRBD1; J gene: TRBJ1-3; CDR3 protein: CASRRDRSGNTIYF; CDR3 DNA: TGTGCCAGCAGACGGGACAGGTCTGGAAACACCATATATTTT
clone size: .; V gene: TRBV7-8; D gene: .; J gene: TRBJ2-1; CDR3 protein: CASSLEWLANNEQFF; CDR3 DNA: TGTGCCAGCAGCTTAGAGTGGCTAGCGAACAATGAGCAGTTCTTC
clone size: .; V gene: TRBV4-3; D gene: .; J gene: TRBJ2-1; CDR3 protein: CASSQDGAGGVNEQFF; CDR3 DNA: TGCGCCAGCAGCCAAGATGGGGCGGGCGGGGTCAATGAGCAGTTCTTC
clone size: .; V gene: TRBV7-3; D gene: TRBD1; J gene: TRBJ2-1; CDR3 protein: CASSTGTGQNEQFF; CDR3 DNA: TGTGCCAGCAGCACCGGGACAGGTCAAAATGAGCAGTTCTTC
clone size: .; V gene: TRBV15; D gene: .; J gene: TRBJ2-7; CDR3 protein: CATSRDPSYEQYF; CDR3 DNA: TGTGCCACCAGCAGAGACCCGAGCTACGAGCAGTACTTC
clone size: .; V gene: TRBV9; D gene: TRBD1; J gene: TRBJ2-6; CDR3 protein: CASSPRDRVYSGANVLTF; CDR3 DNA: TGTGCCAGCAGCCCACGGGACAGGGTCTACTCTGGGGCCAACGTCCTGACTTTC
clone size: .; V gene: TRBV5-1; D gene: .; J gene: TRBJ1-6; CDR3 protein: CASSLEGGSGFNSPLHF; CDR3 DNA: TGCGCCAGCAGCTTGGAAGGTGGCTCGGGGTTTAATTCACCCCTCCACTTT
clone size: .; V gene: TRBV18; D gene: TRBD1; J gene: TRBJ2-3; CDR3 protein: CASSPRTGGRITDTQYF; CDR3 DNA: TGTGCCAGCTCACCCAGGACAGGGGGAAGGATCACAGATACGCAGTATTTT
clone size: .; V gene: TRBV27; D gene: .; J gene: TRBJ2-1; CDR3 protein: CASSSSTPRNEQFF; CDR3 DNA: TGTGCCAGCAGTTCTAGCACGCCCAGGAATGAGCAGTTCTTC
clone size: .; V gene: TRBV14; D gene: .; J gene: TRBJ2-2; CDR3 protein: CASSQPPAGVGTGELFF; CDR3 DNA: TGTGCCAGCAGCCAACCCCCAGCAGGGGTAGGCACCGGGGAGCTGTTTTTT
clone size: .; V gene: TRBV7-9; D gene: .; J gene: TRBJ2-3; CDR3 protein: CASIPSQTSLTDTQYF; CDR3 DNA: TGTGCCAGCATCCCCTCACAGACTAGTCTTACAGATACGCAGTATTTT
clone size: .; V gene: TRBV7-2; D gene: .; J gene: TRBJ1-2; CDR3 protein: CASSYIKGEGYGYTF; CDR3 DNA: TGTGCCAGCAGCTATATCAAGGGGGAGGGGTATGGCTACACCTTC
clone size: few; V gene: TRBV6-1; D gene: TRBD2; J gene: TRBJ2-5; CDR3 protein: CASTLLGGGTRYF; CDR3 DNA: TGTGCCAGCACCCTCCTTGGGGGGGGAACCCGGTACTTC
clone size: .; V gene: TRBV27; D gene: .; J gene: TRBJ2-7; CDR3 protein: CASSGNSYEQYF; CDR3 DNA: TGTGCCAGCAGTGGCAACTCCTACGAGCAGTACTTC